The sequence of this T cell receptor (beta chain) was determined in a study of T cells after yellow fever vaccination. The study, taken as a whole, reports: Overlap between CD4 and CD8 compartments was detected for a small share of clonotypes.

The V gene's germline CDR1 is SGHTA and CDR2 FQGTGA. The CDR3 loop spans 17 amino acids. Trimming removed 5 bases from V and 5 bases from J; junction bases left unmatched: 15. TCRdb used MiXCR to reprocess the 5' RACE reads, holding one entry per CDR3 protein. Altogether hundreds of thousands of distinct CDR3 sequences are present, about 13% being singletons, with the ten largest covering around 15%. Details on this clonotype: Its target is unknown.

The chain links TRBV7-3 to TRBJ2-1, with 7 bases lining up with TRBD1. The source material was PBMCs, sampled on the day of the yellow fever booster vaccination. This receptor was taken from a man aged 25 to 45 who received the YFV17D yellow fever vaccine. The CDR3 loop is CASSMLPRDSINNEQFF. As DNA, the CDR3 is TGTGCCAGCAGCATGCTACCCCGGGACAGCATAAACAATGAGCAGTTCTTC. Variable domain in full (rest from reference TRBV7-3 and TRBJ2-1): GAGVSQTPSNKVTEKGKYVELRCDPISGHTALYWYRQSLGQGPEFLIYFQGTGAADDSGLPNDRFFAVRPEGSVSTLKIQRTERGDSAVYLCASSMLPRDSINNEQFFGPGTRLTVL.